These T cell receptor beta chains were read from a single sample in a study of T cells after yellow fever vaccination. MiXCR, run by TCRdb on the 5' RACE reads, gives a single entry per CDR3 protein. The sample includes some 500,000 distinct CDR3 sequences, roughly 12% of them seen just once. Sequencing was performed on PBMCs, taken on the day of the yellow fever booster vaccination. The origin of the receptors is a man aged 30 to 39 who received the YFV17D yellow fever vaccine. Each CDR3 is given with its conserved first and last residue.

J gene: TRBJ2-2; V gene: TRBV7-9; CDR3 protein: CASSRTSQGPGELFF
J gene: TRBJ1-5; V gene: TRBV28; CDR3 protein: CASSLPTGSGASQHF
J gene: TRBJ2-1; V gene: TRBV12-3/TRBV12-4; CDR3 protein: CASSRTAPSYNEQFF
J gene: TRBJ2-3; V gene: TRBV11-3; CDR3 protein: CASSAGVRSTDTQYF
J gene: TRBJ1-5; V gene: TRBV19; CDR3 protein: CASRQRGAGNQPQHF
J gene: TRBJ2-3; V gene: TRBV11-2; CDR3 protein: CASSLEGVGTPLGTDTQYF
J gene: TRBJ2-1; V gene: TRBV12-3/TRBV12-4; CDR3 protein: CASRLDAGLPVF
J gene: TRBJ2-2; V gene: TRBV7-9; CDR3 protein: CASSLHDRVAGELFF
J gene: TRBJ2-3; V gene: TRBV6-1; CDR3 protein: CASSPAGTSGRTDTQYF
J gene: TRBJ2-6; V gene: TRBV2; CDR3 protein: CASSSRGNRANVLTF
J gene: TRBJ1-1; V gene: TRBV11-2; CDR3 protein: CASSSRGGATTEAFF
J gene: TRBJ2-3; V gene: TRBV29-1; CDR3 protein: CSVEDGSPTDTQYF
J gene: TRBJ2-1; V gene: TRBV14; CDR3 protein: CASSQAGLRQFF
J gene: TRBJ2-5; V gene: TRBV29-1; CDR3 protein: CSSRGETQYF
J gene: TRBJ2-7; V gene: TRBV7-9; CDR3 protein: CASSLAGTGVEQYF
J gene: TRBJ1-1; V gene: TRBV5-1; CDR3 protein: CASSLNAENTEAFF
J gene: TRBJ2-5; V gene: TRBV6-1; CDR3 protein: CASSPLGGRKWETQYF
J gene: TRBJ1-4; V gene: TRBV10-3; CDR3 protein: CATETGNNGKLFF
J gene: TRBJ2-1; V gene: TRBV3-1; CDR3 protein: CASSQVGTAAYNEQFF
J gene: TRBJ1-5; V gene: TRBV5-1; CDR3 protein: CASSLGVDTPQHF
J gene: TRBJ2-5; V gene: TRBV6-1; CDR3 protein: CASSVLARETQYF
J gene: TRBJ1-3; V gene: TRBV7-9; CDR3 protein: CASSLDTEIRNTIYF
J gene: TRBJ2-7; V gene: TRBV6-1; CDR3 protein: CASRAPSGLTYEQYF
J gene: TRBJ2-2; V gene: TRBV12-3/TRBV12-4; CDR3 protein: CASSLGIIANTGELFF
J gene: TRBJ2-7; V gene: TRBV15; CDR3 protein: CATSPEVVGTPRYEQYF
J gene: TRBJ2-2; V gene: TRBV18; CDR3 protein: CASSPPNRANTGELFF